This is a list of T cell receptor beta chains from one sample in a study of T cell responses to AZD1222 COVID-19 vaccine. The repertoire was sequenced with immunoSEQ multiplex PCR; TCRdb's copy has only in-frame clones and lacks some. Of 140,000 to 150,000 clones listed, 93% are singletons. Source: peripheral blood, taken on day 0 of AZD1222 vaccination. The receptor set was obtained from an adult in good health. The CDR3 runs from the conserved cysteine through the conserved F or W. D genes are given only for firm matches. Only some rows state a clone size, as once, few, many or a class for expanded clones.

>-|-|TRBV28|TRBJ2-5
CASSLGETQYF
TGTGCCAGCAGTTTAGGGGAGACCCAGTACTTC
>TRBD2|-|TRBV3-1/TRBV3-2|TRBJ2-1
CASSFGTSGSNNEQFF
TGTGCCAGCAGCTTTGGGACTAGCGGGAGTAACAATGAGCAGTTCTTC
>-|-|TRBV28|TRBJ2-1
CASSLSANEQFF
TGTGCCAGCAGTTTGTCTGCCAATGAGCAGTTCTTC
>-|-|TRBV29-1|TRBJ1-6
CSVDLGNNSPLHF
TGCAGCGTTGACCTGGGAAATAATTCACCCCTCCACTTT
>-|few|TRBV4-2|TRBJ2-7
CASSQDREDTYEQYF
TGTGCCAGCAGCCAAGACAGGGAAGACACCTACGAGCAGTACTTC
>-|once|TRBV6-1|TRBJ1-1
CASSEELVTNTEAFF
TGTGCCAGCAGTGAAGAGCTGGTAACAAACACTGAAGCTTTCTTT
>-|-|TRBV3-1/TRBV3-2|TRBJ1-3
CASSQGTVSGNTIYF
TGTGCCAGCAGCCAAGGGACAGTCTCTGGAAACACCATATATTTT
>TRBD1|-|TRBV5-4|TRBJ2-5
CASSSNRGLGETQYF
TGTGCCAGCAGCTCTAACAGGGGGCTAGGGGAGACCCAGTACTTC
>-|-|TRBV5-1|TRBJ1-4
CASSWRDAGLNNEKLFF
TGCGCCAGCAGCTGGAGGGACGCTGGACTGAATAATGAAAAACTGTTTTTT
>-|-|TRBV7-8|TRBJ2-1
CASSFDGYSYNEQFF
TGTGCCAGCAGCTTCGACGGTTACTCCTACAATGAGCAGTTCTTC
>-|-|TRBV29-1|TRBJ1-2
CSVEEQGNYGYTF
TGCAGCGTTGAAGAACAGGGAAACTATGGCTACACCTTC
>-|-|TRBV6-5|TRBJ1-2
CASGINRDPPYGYTF
TGTGCCAGCGGGATAAACAGGGACCCCCCCTATGGCTACACCTTC
>TRBD2|once|TRBV18|TRBJ2-7
CASSLSLAGSYEQYF
TGTGCCAGCTCACTATCCCTAGCGGGCTCCTACGAGCAGTACTTC
>-|-|TRBV5-1|TRBJ1-1
CASSKGLVTEAFF
TGCGCCAGCAGCAAGGGACTCGTCACTGAAGCTTTCTTT
>TRBD1|-|TRBV4-1|TRBJ1-5
CASSQDGQGEQPQHF
TGCGCCAGCAGCCAAGATGGACAGGGGGAACAGCCCCAGCATTTT
>-|-|TRBV5-5|TRBJ2-7
CASSQFSGPFYEQYF
TGTGCCAGCAGCCAATTTAGCGGACCGTTCTACGAGCAGTACTTC